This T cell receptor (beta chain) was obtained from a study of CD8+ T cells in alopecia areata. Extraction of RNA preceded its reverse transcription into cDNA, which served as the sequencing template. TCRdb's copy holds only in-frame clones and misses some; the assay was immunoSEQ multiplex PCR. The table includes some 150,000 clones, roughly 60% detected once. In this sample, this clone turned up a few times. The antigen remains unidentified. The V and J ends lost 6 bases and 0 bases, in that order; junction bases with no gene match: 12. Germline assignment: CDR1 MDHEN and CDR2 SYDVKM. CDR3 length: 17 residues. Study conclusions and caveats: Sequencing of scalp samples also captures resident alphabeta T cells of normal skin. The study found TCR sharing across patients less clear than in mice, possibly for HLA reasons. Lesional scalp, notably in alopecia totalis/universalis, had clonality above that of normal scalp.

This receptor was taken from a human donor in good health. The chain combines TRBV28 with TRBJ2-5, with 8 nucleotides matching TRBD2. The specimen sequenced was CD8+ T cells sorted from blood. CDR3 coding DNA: TGTGCCAGCAGCCATTCTGCGCCACTAGCGGACCAAGAGACCCAGTACTTC. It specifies CASSHSAPLADQETQYF.